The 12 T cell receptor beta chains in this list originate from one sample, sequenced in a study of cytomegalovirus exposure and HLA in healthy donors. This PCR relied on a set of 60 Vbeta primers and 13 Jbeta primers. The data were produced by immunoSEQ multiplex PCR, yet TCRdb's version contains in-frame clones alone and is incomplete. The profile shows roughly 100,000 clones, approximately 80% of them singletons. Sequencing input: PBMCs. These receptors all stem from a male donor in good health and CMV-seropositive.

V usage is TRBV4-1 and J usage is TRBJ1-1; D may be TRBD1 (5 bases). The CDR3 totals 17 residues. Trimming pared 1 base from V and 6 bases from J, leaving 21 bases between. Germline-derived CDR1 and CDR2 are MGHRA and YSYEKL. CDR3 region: CASSQGRGGFVGAEAFF. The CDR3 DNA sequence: TGCGCCAGCAGCCAAGGGAGGGGAGGGTTTGTCGGCGCTGAAGCTTTCTTT.

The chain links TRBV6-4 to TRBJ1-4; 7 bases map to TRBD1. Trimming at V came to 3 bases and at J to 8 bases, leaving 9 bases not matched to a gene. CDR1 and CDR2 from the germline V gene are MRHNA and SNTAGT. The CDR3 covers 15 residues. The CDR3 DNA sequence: TGTGCCAGCAGTGAGGGGGACAGAGCACGGGAAAAACTGTTTTTT. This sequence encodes CASSEGDRAREKLFF.

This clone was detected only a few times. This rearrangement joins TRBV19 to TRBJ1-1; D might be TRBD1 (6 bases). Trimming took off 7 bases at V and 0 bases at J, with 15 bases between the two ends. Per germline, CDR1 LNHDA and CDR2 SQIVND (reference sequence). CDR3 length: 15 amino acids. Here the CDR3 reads CASTEDRLMNTEAFF. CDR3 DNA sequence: TGTGCCAGTACGGAGGACAGACTCATGAACACTGAAGCTTTCTTT.

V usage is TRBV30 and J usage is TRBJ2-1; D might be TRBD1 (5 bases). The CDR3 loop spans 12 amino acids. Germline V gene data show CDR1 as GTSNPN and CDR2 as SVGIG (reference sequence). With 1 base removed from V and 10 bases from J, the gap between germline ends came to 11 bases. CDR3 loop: CAWSGSAGEQFF. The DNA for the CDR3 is TGTGCCTGGAGTGGATCTGCAGGGGAGCAGTTCTTC.

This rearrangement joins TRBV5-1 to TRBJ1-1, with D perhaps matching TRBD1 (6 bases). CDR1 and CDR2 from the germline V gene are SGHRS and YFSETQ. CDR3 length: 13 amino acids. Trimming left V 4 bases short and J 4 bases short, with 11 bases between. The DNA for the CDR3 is TGCGCCAGCAGCGCCCGGACAGCCACTGAAGCTTTCTTT. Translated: CASSARTATEAFF.

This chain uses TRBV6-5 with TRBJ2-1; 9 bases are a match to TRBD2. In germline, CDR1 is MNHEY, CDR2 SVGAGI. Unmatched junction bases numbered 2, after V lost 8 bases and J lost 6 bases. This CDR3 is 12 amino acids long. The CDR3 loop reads CASGRGGNEQFF. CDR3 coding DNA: TGTGCCAGCGGGCGGGGGGGCAATGAGCAGTTCTTC.

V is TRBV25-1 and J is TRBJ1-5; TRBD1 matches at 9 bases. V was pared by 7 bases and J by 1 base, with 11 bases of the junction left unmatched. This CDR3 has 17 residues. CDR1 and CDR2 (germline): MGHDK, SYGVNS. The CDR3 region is CASNGQGMLESNQPQHF. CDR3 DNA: TGTGCCAGCAACGGACAGGGGATGTTGGAAAGCAATCAGCCCCAGCATTTT.

CDR3 nucleotide sequence: TGTGCCAGCAGTCGACAGGGTGGGGAGACCCAGTACTTC. It yields the protein CASSRQGGETQYF. This rearrangement joins TRBV6-5 to TRBJ2-5; 7 bases fit TRBD1. This CDR3 region has 13 residues. V shed 5 bases and J 5 bases; nucleotides not matched to a gene: 5. From germline, CDR1 is MNHEY and CDR2 SVGAGI.

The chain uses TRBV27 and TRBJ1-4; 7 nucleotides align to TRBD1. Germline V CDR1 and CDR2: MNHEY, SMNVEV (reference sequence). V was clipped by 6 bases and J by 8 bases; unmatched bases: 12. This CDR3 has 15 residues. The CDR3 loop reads CASSRRQGVGEKLFF. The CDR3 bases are TGTGCCAGCAGCCGAAGACAGGGAGTAGGGGAAAAACTGTTTTTT.

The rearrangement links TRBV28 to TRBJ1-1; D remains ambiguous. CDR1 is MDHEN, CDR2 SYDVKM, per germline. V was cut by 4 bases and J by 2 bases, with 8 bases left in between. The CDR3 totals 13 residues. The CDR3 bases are TGTGCCAGCAGTTCCCCTCCTAACACTGAAGCTTTCTTT. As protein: CASSSPPNTEAFF. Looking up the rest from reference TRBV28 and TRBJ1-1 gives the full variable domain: DVKVTQSSRYLVKRTGEKVFLECVQDMDHENMFWYRQDPGLGLRLIYFSYDVKMKEKGDIPEGYSVSREKKERFSLILESASTNQTSMYLCASSSPPNTEAFFGQGTRLTVV.

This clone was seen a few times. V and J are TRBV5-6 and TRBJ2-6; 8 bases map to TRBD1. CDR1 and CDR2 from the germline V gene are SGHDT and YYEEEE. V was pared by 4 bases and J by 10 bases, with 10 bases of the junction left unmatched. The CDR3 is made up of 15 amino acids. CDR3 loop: CASSLTGEVANVLTF. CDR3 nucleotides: TGTGCCAGCAGCCTGACAGGGGAGGTGGCTAACGTCCTGACTTTC.

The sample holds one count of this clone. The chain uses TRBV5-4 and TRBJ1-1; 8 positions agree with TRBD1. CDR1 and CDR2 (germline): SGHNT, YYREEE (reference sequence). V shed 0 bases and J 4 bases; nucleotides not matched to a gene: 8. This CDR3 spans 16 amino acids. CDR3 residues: CASSLGAGQGPTEAFF. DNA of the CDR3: TGTGCCAGCAGCTTGGGCGCCGGACAGGGCCCCACTGAAGCTTTCTTT.